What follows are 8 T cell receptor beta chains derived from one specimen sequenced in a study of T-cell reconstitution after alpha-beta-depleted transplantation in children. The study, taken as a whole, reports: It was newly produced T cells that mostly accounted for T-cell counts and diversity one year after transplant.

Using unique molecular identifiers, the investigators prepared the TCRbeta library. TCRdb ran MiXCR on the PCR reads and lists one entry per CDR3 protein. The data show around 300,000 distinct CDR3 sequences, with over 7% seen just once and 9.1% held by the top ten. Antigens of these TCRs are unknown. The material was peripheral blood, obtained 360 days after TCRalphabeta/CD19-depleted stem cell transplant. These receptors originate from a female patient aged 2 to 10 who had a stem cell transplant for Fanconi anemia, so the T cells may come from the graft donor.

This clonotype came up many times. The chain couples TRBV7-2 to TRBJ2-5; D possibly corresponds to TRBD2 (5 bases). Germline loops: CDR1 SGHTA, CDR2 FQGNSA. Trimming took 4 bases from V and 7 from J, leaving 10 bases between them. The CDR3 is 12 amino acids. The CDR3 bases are TGTGCCAGCAGCTCCCTAGAGGGGACCCAGTACTTC. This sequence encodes CASSSLEGTQYF.

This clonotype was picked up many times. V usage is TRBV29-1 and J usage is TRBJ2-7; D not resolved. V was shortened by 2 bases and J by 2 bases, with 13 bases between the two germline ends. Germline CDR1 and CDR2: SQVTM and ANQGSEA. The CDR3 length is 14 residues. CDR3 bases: TGCAGCGTTGAAACCGACCTGCACCCCTACGAGCAGTACTTC. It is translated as CSVETDLHPYEQYF.

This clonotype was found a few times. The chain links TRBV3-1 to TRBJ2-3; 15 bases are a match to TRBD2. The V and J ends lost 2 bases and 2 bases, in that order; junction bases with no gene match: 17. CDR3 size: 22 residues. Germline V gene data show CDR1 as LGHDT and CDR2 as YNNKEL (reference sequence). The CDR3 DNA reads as TGTGCCAGCAGCCAAAAAGGGGGGACTAGCGGGAGGTTCCACTTTTCCACAGATACGCAGTATTTT. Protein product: CASSQKGGTSGRFHFSTDTQYF.

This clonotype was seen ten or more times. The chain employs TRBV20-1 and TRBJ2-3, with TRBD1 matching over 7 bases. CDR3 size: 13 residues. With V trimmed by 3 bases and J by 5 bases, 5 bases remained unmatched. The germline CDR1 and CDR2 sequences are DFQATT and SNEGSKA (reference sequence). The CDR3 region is CSASQSGGDTQYF. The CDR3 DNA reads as TGCAGTGCTAGTCAGTCAGGGGGAGATACGCAGTATTTT.

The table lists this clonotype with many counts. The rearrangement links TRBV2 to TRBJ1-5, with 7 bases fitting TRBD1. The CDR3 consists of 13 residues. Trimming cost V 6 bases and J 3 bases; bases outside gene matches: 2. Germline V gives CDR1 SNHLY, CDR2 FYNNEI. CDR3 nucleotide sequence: TGTGCCAGCAGGGGACAGTACAATCAGCCCCAGCATTTT. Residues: CASRGQYNQPQHF.

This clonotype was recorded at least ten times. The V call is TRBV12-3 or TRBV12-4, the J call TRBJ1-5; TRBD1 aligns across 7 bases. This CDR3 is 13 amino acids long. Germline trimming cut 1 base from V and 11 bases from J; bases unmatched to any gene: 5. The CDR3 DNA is TGTGCCAGCAGTTTAGAAGGGGGCACGGCCCAGCATTTT. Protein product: CASSLEGGTAQHF.

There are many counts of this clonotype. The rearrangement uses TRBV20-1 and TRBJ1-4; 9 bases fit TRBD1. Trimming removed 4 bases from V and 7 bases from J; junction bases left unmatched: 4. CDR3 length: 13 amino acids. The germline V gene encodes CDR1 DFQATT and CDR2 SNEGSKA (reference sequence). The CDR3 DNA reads TGCAGTGCTAAGACAGGGGGAAGTGAAAAACTGTTTTTT. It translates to CSAKTGGSEKLFF.

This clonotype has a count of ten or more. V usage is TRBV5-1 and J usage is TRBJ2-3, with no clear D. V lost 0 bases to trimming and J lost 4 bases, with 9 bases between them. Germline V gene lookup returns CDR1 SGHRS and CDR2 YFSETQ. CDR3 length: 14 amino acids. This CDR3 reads CASSLEFVPDTQYF. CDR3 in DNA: TGCGCCAGCAGCTTGGAATTCGTCCCAGATACGCAGTATTTT. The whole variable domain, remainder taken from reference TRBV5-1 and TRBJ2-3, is KAGVTQTPRYLIKTRGQQVTLSCSPISGHRSVSWYQQTPGQGLQFLFEYFSETQRNKGNFPGRFSGRQFSNSRSEMNVSTLELGDSALYLCASSLEFVPDTQYFGPGTRLTVL.